This T cell receptor (beta chain) was sequenced during a study of cytomegalovirus exposure and HLA in healthy donors (dated by TCRdb to about 2017). With respect to the entire study: According to an earlier analysis of several hundred of the donors, 150 million to 200 million T cells yielded roughly 110 million unique TCR beta sequences and around 300 Gb of sequence data. Roughly 300 gigabases of sequencing data and 70 million to 95 million unique TCR sequences made up an early release that covered 640 HLA-typed donors. Of the roughly 400 genotyped donors, around 81% fell in the genetic ancestry cluster associated with self-reported Caucasian donors. The study was designed to test whether signatures of past pathogen exposure could be identified by cataloging public T cell receptors. The T cell repertoires of 670 or so subjects were profiled by immunosequencing and related to cytomegalovirus serostatus. Besides the first cohort of 666 subjects, a separate validation cohort made up of over a hundred different subjects was used. The study combined high-throughput TCR immunosequencing, statistical association of individual TCRs with disease status, and machine learning to predict cytomegalovirus infection status. A later analysis re-examined previously published TCR beta repertoires from roughly 720 donors and added high-resolution HLA genotyping to investigate patterns of TCR occurrence. Rather than using new phenotypic data, the later analysis identified candidate immune exposures from TCR beta sequences and from how often those sequences occurred across donors. In an earlier analysis of more than 550 of the donors, high-throughput TCR beta sequencing was used to judge whether each TCR beta V gene segment behaved as functional or pseudogenic. Donor age, sex, ethnicity and CMV serostatus were compiled together with the repertoire data. In a later genetic analysis, genome-wide SNP genotypes for about three fifths of the roughly 670 donors were used, and that subset was treated as a discovery cohort. Every repertoire in the discovery cohort had been generated on one and the same sequencing platform. HLA typing covered class I and class II loci at four-digit resolution. The number of typed donors differed by locus: 629-630 for A, B, C, DRB1 and DQB1; some 540 for DQA1; approximately 600 for DPA1; and around 450 for DPB1. Several DR-DQ haplotypes were handled as single units for association and clustering because linkage in the cohort was strong. Across around 400 genotyped donors of the cohort, an average of about 250,000 unique TCR beta nucleotide sequences per donor were sequenced, and 15% to 20% of those sequences were non-productive. Results and caveats for the whole study, not just this receptor: Approximately 18 rarely observed V segments, including chromosome 9 orphons, were excluded from the earlier analysis of about 600 of the donors because counts were too low. HLA typing was unavailable for some donors at each locus, so association tests used only the typed subset. A further reported finding was that TCR beta sequences accurately predicted the HLA-A and HLA-B alleles for most subjects in the first cohort. When HLA alleles, especially DR and DQ, strongly co-occurred, TCR associations were difficult to assign to individual alleles. According to a later analysis, most CMV-associated TCR beta chains appeared to be HLA-restricted, and the HLA associations seemed to be driven largely by CMV exposure. The study listed 164 TCR beta chains as associated with cytomegalovirus. The presence/absence analyses assumed that sequencing depth was roughly uniform across donors, and that assumption may not be true. The sequencing pipeline was judged likely to have produced a cluster of highly shared sequence variants as a technical artifact. According to a later analysis, parvovirus B19, influenza, CMV and Epstein-Barr virus appeared linked to several top co-occurrence clusters. The classifier was reported to diagnose cytomegalovirus status with high specificity and sensitivity in both the original cohort and the validation cohort. The cohort was sequenced for TCR beta chains only, and without alpha or paired-chain data the features that could be detected were limited. A later genetic analysis associated a missense DCLRE1C variant with V-gene and J-gene trimming of TCR beta chains, and an independent cohort replicated the association. The authors suggested that the approach could potentially be extended to other disease states and immunological phenotypes. Correlated functional status among segregating V segments might reflect linkage disequilibrium, but an unknown experimental factor could not be ruled out. In an earlier analysis of around 600 of the donors, most TCR beta V segments were observed in productive rearrangements about 87% or about 30% of the time, broadly matching IMGT annotations. For the cohort, immune exposure information was limited to CMV serostatus. Because the 87-base-pair reads could not distinguish some IMGT-functional V segments, including TRBV6-2 and TRBV6-3, those segments were excluded. According to a later genetic analysis, donors in an Asian-associated ancestry cluster had fewer N-insertions in productive TCRs than the approximately 700-donor mean. Three of the identified cytomegalovirus-associated TCR beta chains were confirmed in vitro to be specific for cytomegalovirus antigens. In a later analysis, the rate of TCR association differed among HLA loci, with DRB1 alleles having the most associated TCRs and HLA-C alleles having the fewest. While some public TCRs were present in many individuals, most TCR sequences turned up only very rarely across donors. Specific HLA alleles were associated with around 18,000 TCR beta sequences at a false discovery rate of 0.05 in a later analysis. A later analysis found that HLA-associated TCR beta chains were more clonally expanded and had lower generation probabilities than equally common non-associated chains.

In the germline V gene, CDR1 corresponds to SGHDT and CDR2 to YYEEEE. Relative to germline, V is 0 bases shorter and J is 4 bases shorter, with 7 bases between their ends. The CDR3 covers 13 residues, taking in both the cysteine and the phenylalanine. CDR3 DNA only is kept here, 39 bases in frame from base 1. With respect to this clone: Its target antigen remains unknown. No per-base quality is available; no much larger clone lies one base away.

In total, fewer than 750 healthy bone marrow donors made up the cohort. At the time of sampling, all cohort members were nominally healthy, though unrecorded immune exposures were likely present. The donor tested CMV seropositive and was one of the 289 seropositive cohort members. Every donor gave a peripheral blood sample, and the peripheral blood mononuclear cells from that sample were used for TCR beta sequencing. Genomic DNA was extracted from the blood cell samples with the Qiagen DNeasy Blood Extraction Kit. Library preparation used the immunoSEQ multiplex PCR assay. A mixture of 60 forward primers for TCR Vbeta segments and 13 reverse primers for TCR Jbeta segments was used in the multiplex PCR. The CDR3 region of rearranged TCR beta genes was amplified from genomic DNA by a multiplex PCR assay. Amplified TCR beta libraries were sequenced as 87-base-pair reads on the Illumina HiSeq System. The published analysis was carried out like this. In a later analysis, 80 million or so unique TCR beta chains were counted across the 666 repertoires, and some 10 million of these chains were shared by at least two donors. Raw reads were error-corrected and collapsed into unique sequences by a nearest-neighbor algorithm in which closely related sequences were merged to remove PCR and sequencing errors. To assign V, D and J gene segments, CDR3 sequences were aligned to IMGT reference sequences. For a sequence to be retained, a match of at least six nucleotides to both a V gene segment and a J gene segment was required. Rearrangements were called productive when the CDR3 lacked stop codons and stayed in frame with V and J; all others were non-productive. Following IMGT convention, CDR3 was defined as the stretch from the second conserved V-encoded cysteine to the conserved J-encoded phenylalanine. In an earlier analysis of around 570 of the donors, sequences lacking an unambiguous match to a single V gene segment were excluded. In an earlier analysis of a few hundred of the donors, V segments were called functional above 56.7% productive rearrangements and were called segregating when the between-donor standard deviation exceeded 5%. A statistical classification framework was developed to diagnose cytomegalovirus status using the catalog of TCR beta chain sequences. In a later analysis, TCR nucleotide sequences were compared against IMGT/GENE-DB human TR gene sequences so that V and J genes could be assigned. Using the TCRdist pipeline, a later analysis assigned CDR3 sequences along with most-parsimonious VDJ recombination scenarios. In a later analysis, every TCR beta chain was defined by the combination of its CDR3 amino acid sequence and its V-gene family, and reads without a unique V-gene family were dropped. As a way to deal with suspected cross-contamination and a sequencing artifact, a later analysis dropped nearly 600 nucleotide sequences that were highly shared and had low generation probability. A later analysis calculated a clonal expansion index for each public chain from normalized within-repertoire ranks of inferred template counts. In a later analysis, generation probabilities were computed using a VDJ recombination model fitted to out-of-frame rearrangements, and the results were checked against IGoR. In a later analysis, TCR-TCR, TCR-HLA and TCR-CMV co-occurrence was scored with hypergeometric tests, and a repertoire-size bias correction was applied to TCR pairs. False discovery rates were estimated in a later analysis by permuting HLA or CMV assignments 20 times. In a later analysis, co-occurring TCRs were grouped using DBSCAN, and TCRdist sequence similarity was added for clustering within HLA-allele-positive subsets. Repertoires with fewer than 30,000 or more than 120,000 public chains, plus five repertoires with anomalous nucleotide sharing, were excluded from co-occurrence clustering. TCRdb stores this immuneACCESS table with in-frame sequences only. Part of the clones is absent; in the studies checked, under half of the shortfall reflects unresolved V genes, and no reason is known for the rest. From that table come the V and J calls and clone size; the DNA was used to work out D and trimming. Here the sample has around 140,000 clones; approximately 78% occur a single time. Of the sample, 2.4% is held by the ten largest clones.

What was sequenced was PBMCs. This chain joins TRBV5-6 to TRBJ1-1; confidence is insufficient to name the D gene. This TCR derives from a woman between 18 and 30 years old in good health and CMV-seropositive. The CDR3 is CASSLGGGTEAFF. Read as DNA, the sequence is TGTGCCAGCAGCTTGGGGGGAGGCACTGAAGCTTTCTTT.